These T cell receptor beta chains were read from a single sample in a study of cytomegalovirus exposure and HLA in healthy donors. TCRdb's table, derived via immunoSEQ multiplex PCR, lists solely in-frame clones and lacks some. The sample has 140,000 or so clones, approximately 79% seen once. Sequencing was carried out using PBMCs. The origin of the receptors is a woman in her twenties or thirties in good health and CMV-seronegative. CDR3s include the opening cysteine and the closing phenylalanine or tryptophan. Each record gives: V gene, J gene, D gene, clone size, CDR3 protein, CDR3 DNA. The D gene is left open where the match is weak. Clone size is stated in some rows and not others, as once, few, many or a class when expanded.

TRBV5-1	TRBJ1-1	NA	NA	CASSLAISENTEAFF	TGCGCCAGCAGCTTGGCCATCTCAGAAAACACTGAAGCTTTCTTT
TRBV19	TRBJ1-2	TRBD1	NA	CASRGQGLYGYTF	TGTGCCAGTAGGGGACAGGGGCTCTATGGCTACACCTTC
TRBV5-4	TRBJ2-3	NA	NA	CASSQDTGPTDTQYF	TGTGCCAGCAGTCAAGACACAGGACCCACAGATACGCAGTATTTT
TRBV30	TRBJ2-5	NA	NA	CAWSDLALETQYF	TGTGCCTGGAGTGATTTGGCCCTGGAGACCCAGTACTTC
TRBV5-4	TRBJ1-4	NA	NA	CASSLYGGPVPNEKLFF	TGTGCCAGCAGCTTGTACGGGGGGCCTGTACCGAATGAAAAACTGTTTTTT
TRBV15	TRBJ1-4	TRBD1	NA	CATSKDRGRTNEKLFF	TGTGCCACCAGTAAGGACAGGGGCAGAACTAATGAAAAACTGTTTTTT
TRBV2	TRBJ2-1	TRBD2	NA	CASSELRTRLYNEQFF	TGTGCCAGCAGTGAATTAAGGACTAGACTATACAATGAGCAGTTCTTC
TRBV30	TRBJ1-1	NA	NA	CAWMGGRSLNTEAFF	TGTGCCTGGATGGGCGGGCGGTCTCTGAACACTGAAGCTTTCTTT
TRBV28	TRBJ1-1	NA	NA	CVSSSRAIDTEAFF	TGTGTCAGCAGTTCGAGGGCTATAGACACTGAAGCTTTCTTT
TRBV27	TRBJ2-2	NA	NA	CASSPANTGELFF	TGTGCCAGCAGTCCCGCGAACACCGGGGAGCTGTTTTTT
TRBV7-8	TRBJ2-1	TRBD2	NA	CASSGRGADNEQFF	TGTGCCAGCAGCGGGCGGGGGGCCGACAATGAGCAGTTCTTC
TRBV7-6	TRBJ2-7	NA	NA	CASSLALGEVDEQYF	TGTGCCAGCAGCTTAGCGCTTGGGGAGGTAGACGAGCAGTACTTC
TRBV7-3	TRBJ1-1	TRBD1	NA	CASRQGAWNTEAFF	TGTGCCAGCAGACAGGGGGCCTGGAACACTGAAGCTTTCTTT
TRBV10-1	TRBJ2-7	NA	NA	CASSGYREREQYF	TGCGCCAGCAGTGGATACAGGGAGAGGGAGCAGTACTTC
TRBV7-2	TRBJ1-2	TRBD1	NA	CASNLVDRPFYGYTF	TGTGCCAGCAATCTCGTGGACAGGCCTTTCTATGGCTACACCTTC
TRBV9	TRBJ1-1	NA	NA	CASSVDQGAWAEAFF	TGTGCCAGCAGCGTAGATCAGGGTGCGTGGGCTGAAGCTTTCTTT
TRBV5-4	TRBJ2-7	NA	NA	CASSLGPTVSSYEQYF	TGTGCCAGCAGCTTGGGACCGACAGTGAGCTCCTACGAGCAGTACTTC
TRBV30	TRBJ2-1	NA	NA	CAWMAWNEQFF	TGTGCCTGGATGGCCTGGAATGAGCAGTTCTTC
TRBV15	TRBJ2-3	NA	NA	CATSTRFPQGPNTQYF	TGTGCCACCAGCACTAGATTTCCACAGGGACCAAATACGCAGTATTTT
TRBV6-1	TRBJ2-7	TRBD2	NA	CASTRGAGGAYEQYF	TGTGCCAGCACCCGAGGGGCGGGAGGCGCCTACGAGCAGTACTTC
TRBV10-3	TRBJ1-1	NA	NA	CAIAGTTNTEAFF	TGTGCCATAGCTGGGACAACGAACACTGAAGCTTTCTTT
TRBV28	TRBJ1-1	NA	NA	CAGGAPMDTEAFF	TGTGCCGGGGGGGCCCCAATGGACACTGAAGCTTTCTTT
TRBV4-3	TRBJ2-3	NA	NA	CASSQLVSTDTQYF	TGCGCCAGCAGCCAATTAGTGAGCACAGATACGCAGTATTTT
TRBV9	TRBJ1-6	NA	NA	CASSVAGTLNSPLHF	TGTGCCAGCAGCGTAGCAGGGACACTGAATTCACCCCTCCACTTT
TRBV30	TRBJ1-2	NA	NA	CAWSAPDSHYGYTF	TGTGCCTGGAGTGCCCCGGACAGCCACTATGGCTACACCTTC
TRBV19	TRBJ2-7	TRBD1	NA	CASSRGRLSRSYEQYF	TGTGCCAGTAGCAGGGGGCGGCTTTCTCGCTCCTACGAGCAGTACTTC
TRBV10-2	TRBJ1-5	NA	NA	CASSDRGNQPQHF	TGCGCCAGCAGTGATCGGGGCAATCAGCCCCAGCATTTT
TRBV18	TRBJ2-1	TRBD1	NA	CASSPDRDSSEQFF	TGTGCCAGCTCACCGGACAGGGATTCGAGTGAGCAGTTCTTC
TRBV5-6	TRBJ1-2	TRBD1	NA	CASSSTGVDYGYTF	TGTGCCAGCAGCTCTACAGGGGTTGACTATGGCTACACCTTC
TRBV5-1	TRBJ1-2	TRBD1	NA	CASSLALGQGDGYTF	TGCGCCAGCAGCTTGGCCCTCGGACAGGGTGATGGCTACACCTTC
TRBV9	TRBJ2-4	NA	NA	CASSAGRAASTKNIQYF	TGTGCCAGCAGCGCCGGCAGGGCAGCCTCTACCAAAAACATTCAGTACTTC
TRBV6-5	TRBJ1-2	NA	NA	CASSYSGRGYTF	TGTGCCAGCAGTTACTCGGGCCGGGGCTACACCTTC
TRBV18	TRBJ1-6	TRBD1	NA	CASTGGGNSPLHF	TGTGCCAGCACAGGGGGAGGGAATTCACCCCTCCACTTT
TRBV10-2	TRBJ1-2	NA	NA	CASSAFSGSNYGYTF	TGCGCCAGCAGCGCCTTTTCGGGGTCTAACTATGGCTACACCTTC
TRBV9	TRBJ2-2	TRBD1	NA	CASSRDRGFLNTGELFF	TGTGCCAGCAGCCGGGACAGGGGTTTCCTTAACACCGGGGAGCTGTTTTTT
TRBV2	TRBJ1-4	NA	NA	CASSDGQGNEKLFF	TGTGCCAGCAGTGACGGCCAGGGTAATGAAAAACTGTTTTTT
TRBV19	TRBJ1-1	NA	NA	CASSIQGNTEAFF	TGTGCCAGTAGTATCCAGGGGAACACTGAAGCTTTCTTT
TRBV6-5	TRBJ1-6	NA	NA	CASGPVFPLHF	TGTGCCAGCGGTCCGGTGTTCCCCCTCCACTTT
TRBV7-3	TRBJ2-5	TRBD2	NA	CASSSLGLAGETQYF	TGTGCCAGCAGCTCCCTCGGACTAGCCGGGGAAACCCAGTACTTC
TRBV14	TRBJ1-6	NA	NA	CASSHGVNSPLHF	TGTGCCAGCAGCCACGGGGTAAATTCACCCCTCCACTTT
TRBV7-6	TRBJ1-1	TRBD1	few	CASSSDRSNTEAFF	TGTGCCAGCAGCTCGGACAGGTCGAACACTGAAGCTTTCTTT